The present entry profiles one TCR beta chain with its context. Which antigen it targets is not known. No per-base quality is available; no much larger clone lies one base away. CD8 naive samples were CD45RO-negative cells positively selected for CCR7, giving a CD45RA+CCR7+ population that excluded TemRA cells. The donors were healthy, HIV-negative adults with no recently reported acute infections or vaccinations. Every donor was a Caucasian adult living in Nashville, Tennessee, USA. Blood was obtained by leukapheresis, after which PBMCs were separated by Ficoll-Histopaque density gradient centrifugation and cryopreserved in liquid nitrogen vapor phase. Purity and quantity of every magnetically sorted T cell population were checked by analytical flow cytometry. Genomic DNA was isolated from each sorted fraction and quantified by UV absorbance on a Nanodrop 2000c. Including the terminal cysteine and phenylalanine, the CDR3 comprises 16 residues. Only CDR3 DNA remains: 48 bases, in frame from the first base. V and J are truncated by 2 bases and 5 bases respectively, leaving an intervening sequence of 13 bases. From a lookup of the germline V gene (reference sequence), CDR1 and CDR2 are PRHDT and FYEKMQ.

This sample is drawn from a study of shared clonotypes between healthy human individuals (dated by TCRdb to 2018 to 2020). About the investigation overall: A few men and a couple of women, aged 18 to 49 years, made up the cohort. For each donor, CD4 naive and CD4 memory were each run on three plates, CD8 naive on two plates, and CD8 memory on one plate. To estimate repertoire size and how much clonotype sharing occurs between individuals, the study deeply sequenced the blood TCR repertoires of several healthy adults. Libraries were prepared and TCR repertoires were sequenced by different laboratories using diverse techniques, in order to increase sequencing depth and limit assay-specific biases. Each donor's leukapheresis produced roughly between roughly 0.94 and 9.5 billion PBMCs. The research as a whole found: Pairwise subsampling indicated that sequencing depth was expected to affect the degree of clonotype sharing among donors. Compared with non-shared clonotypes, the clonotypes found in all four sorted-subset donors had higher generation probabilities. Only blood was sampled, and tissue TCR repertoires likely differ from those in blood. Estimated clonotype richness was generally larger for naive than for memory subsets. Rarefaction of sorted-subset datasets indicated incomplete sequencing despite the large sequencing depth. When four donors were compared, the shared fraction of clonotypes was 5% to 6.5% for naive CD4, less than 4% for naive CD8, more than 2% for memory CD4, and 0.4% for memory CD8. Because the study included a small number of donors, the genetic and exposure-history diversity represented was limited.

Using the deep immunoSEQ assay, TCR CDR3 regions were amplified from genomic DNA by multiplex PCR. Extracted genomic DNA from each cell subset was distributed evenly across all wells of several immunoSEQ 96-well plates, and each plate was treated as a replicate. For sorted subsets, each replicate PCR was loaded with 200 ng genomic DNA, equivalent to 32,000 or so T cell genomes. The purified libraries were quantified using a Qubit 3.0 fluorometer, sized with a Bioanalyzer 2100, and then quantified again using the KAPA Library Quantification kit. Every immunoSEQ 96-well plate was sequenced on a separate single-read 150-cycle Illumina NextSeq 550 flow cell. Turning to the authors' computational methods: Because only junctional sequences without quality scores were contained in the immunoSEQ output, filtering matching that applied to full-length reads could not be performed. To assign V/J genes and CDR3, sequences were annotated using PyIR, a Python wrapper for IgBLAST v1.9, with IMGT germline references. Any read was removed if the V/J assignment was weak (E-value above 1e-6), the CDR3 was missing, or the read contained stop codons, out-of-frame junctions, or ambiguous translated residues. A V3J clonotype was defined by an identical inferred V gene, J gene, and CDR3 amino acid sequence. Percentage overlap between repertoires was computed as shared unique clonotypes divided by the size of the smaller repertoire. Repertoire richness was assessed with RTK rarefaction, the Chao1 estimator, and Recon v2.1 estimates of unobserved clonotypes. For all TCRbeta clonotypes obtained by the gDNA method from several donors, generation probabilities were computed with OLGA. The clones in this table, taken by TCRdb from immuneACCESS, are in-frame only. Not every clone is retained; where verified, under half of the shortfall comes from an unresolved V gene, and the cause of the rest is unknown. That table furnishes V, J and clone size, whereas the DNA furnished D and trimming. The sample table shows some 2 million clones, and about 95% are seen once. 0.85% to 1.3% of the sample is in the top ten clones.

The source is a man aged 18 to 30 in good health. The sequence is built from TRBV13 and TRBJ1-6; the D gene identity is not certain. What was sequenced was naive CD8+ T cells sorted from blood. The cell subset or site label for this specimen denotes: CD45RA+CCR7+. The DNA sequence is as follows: TGTGCCAGCAGCTTAACAGTTCAGGAGCATAATTCACCCCTCCACTTT. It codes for CASSLTVQEHNSPLHF.